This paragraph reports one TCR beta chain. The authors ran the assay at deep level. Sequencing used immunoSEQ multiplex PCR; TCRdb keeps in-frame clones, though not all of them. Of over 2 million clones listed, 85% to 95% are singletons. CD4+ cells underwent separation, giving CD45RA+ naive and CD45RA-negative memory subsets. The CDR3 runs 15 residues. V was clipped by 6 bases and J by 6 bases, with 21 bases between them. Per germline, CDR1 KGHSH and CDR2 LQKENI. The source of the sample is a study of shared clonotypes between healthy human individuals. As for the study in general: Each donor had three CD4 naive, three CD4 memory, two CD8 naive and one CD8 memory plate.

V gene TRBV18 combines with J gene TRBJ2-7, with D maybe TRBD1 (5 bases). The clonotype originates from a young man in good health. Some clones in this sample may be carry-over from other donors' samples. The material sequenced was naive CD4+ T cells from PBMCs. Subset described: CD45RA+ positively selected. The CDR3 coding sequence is TGTGCCAGCTCCCCCTCCGCGACAGTCCACCTCGAGCAGTACTTC. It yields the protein CASSPSATVHLEQYF.